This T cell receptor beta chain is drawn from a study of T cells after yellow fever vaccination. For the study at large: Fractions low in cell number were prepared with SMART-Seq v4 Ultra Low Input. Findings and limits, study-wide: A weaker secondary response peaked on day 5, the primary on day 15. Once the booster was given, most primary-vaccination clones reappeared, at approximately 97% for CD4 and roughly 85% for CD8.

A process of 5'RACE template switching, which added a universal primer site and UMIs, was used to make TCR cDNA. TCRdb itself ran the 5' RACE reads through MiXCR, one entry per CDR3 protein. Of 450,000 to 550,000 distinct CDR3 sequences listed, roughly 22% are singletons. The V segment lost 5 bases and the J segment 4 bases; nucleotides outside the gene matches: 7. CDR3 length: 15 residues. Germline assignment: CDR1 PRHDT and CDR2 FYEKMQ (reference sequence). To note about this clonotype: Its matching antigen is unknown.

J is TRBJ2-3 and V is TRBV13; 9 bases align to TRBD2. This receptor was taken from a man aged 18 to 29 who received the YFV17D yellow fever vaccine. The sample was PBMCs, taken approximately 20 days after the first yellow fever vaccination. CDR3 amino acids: CASSIAGGLADTQYF. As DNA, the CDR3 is TGTGCCAGCAGCATTGCGGGGGGGCTAGCAGATACGCAGTATTTT.